The subject of this entry is one T cell receptor beta chain. The antigen remains undetermined. The data stem from a study of T cells after yellow fever vaccination. CDR3 length equals 18 residues. V lost 4 bases and J lost 1; bases outside the gene matches: 10. The germline V gene encodes CDR1 SGHRS and CDR2 YFSETQ. TCRdb redid the calling of the 5' RACE reads with MiXCR, one entry per CDR3 protein. The sample includes roughly 350,000 distinct CDR3 sequences, 4.1% of them seen just once. General observations from the study: The presence of abundant clonotypes contaminating from the bulk population was possible in FACS-sorted repertoires.

The sequence was collected from a man between 18 and 29 years old who received the YFV17D yellow fever vaccine. The specimen was PBMCs, collected 5 days after the yellow fever booster vaccination. The chain carries TRBV5-1 and TRBJ2-2, with TRBD2 matching 10 bases. CDR3 protein: CASSATPLAGGNTGELFF. CDR3 DNA sequence: TGCGCCAGCAGCGCAACCCCCTTAGCGGGGGGGAACACCGGGGAGCTGTTTTTT.